This TCR beta chain was identified in a study of T cell repertoires in cytomegalovirus infection. Study at large: Newly reported HLA-C-restricted and thoroughly characterized HLA-B-restricted CMV epitopes were employed.

Germline V CDR1 and CDR2: SGHVS, FNYEAQ. V was cut by 2 bases and J by 0 bases, with 14 bases left in between. There are 17 residues in the CDR3. With regard to this clonotype: Antigen: not known.

Each CDR3 protein is one row after TCRdb ran MiXCR on the reads. Seen here are approximately 910,000 distinct CDR3 sequences, roughly a third observed once, and the top ten hold roughly 12%. The origin of this receptor is a human donor in good health (CMV status not recorded). Some clones in this sample may be carry-over from other donors' samples. The specimen comprised cultured CD8+ T cells from PBMCs, sampled from culture after CMV antigen stimulation. V and J are TRBV7-6 and TRBJ1-5; the D gene is possibly TRBD1 (6 bases). CDR3 residues: CASSLSGQINSNQPQHF. CDR3 nucleotides: TGTGCCAGCAGCTTATCCGGACAGATTAATAGCAATCAGCCCCAGCATTTT.